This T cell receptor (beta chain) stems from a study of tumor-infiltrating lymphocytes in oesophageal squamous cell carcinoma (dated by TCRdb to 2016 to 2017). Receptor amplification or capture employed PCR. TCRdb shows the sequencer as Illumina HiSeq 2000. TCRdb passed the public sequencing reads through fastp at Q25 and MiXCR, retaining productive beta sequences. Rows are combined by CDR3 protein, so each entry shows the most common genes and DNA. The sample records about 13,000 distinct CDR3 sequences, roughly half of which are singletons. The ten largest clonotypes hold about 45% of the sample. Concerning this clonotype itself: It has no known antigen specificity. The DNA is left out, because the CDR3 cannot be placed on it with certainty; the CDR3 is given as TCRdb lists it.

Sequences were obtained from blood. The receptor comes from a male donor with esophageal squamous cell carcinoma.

The CDR3 region reads CASSLLRAHEQYFGPGTLGIQYF. The V and J segments used are TRBV7-2 and TRBJ2-7; TRBD2 is the table's D call, not checked against the DNA. The CDR3, from cysteine to phenylalanine, totals 23 residues. From a lookup of the germline V gene, CDR1 and CDR2 are SGHTA and FQGNSA.